The 23 T cell receptor beta chains reported below all come from one sample, sequenced in a study of early T cells in non-severe SARS-CoV-2 infection. TCRdb re-called the 5' RACE reads with MiXCR, one entry per CDR3 protein. The sample holds approximately 85,000 distinct CDR3 sequences, 12% seen once. Sequencing was performed on whole blood. Every receptor here comes from an adult who was a healthcare worker with PCR-confirmed SARS-CoV-2 infection or an uninfected control (not recorded which).

The chain employs TRBV20-1 and TRBJ2-7; the match to TRBD2 covers 13 bases. Germline V CDR1 and CDR2: DFQATT, SNEGSKA (reference sequence). The trim removed 2 bases at V and 4 bases at J, leaving 8 bases unmatched. CDR3 length equals 16 residues. In DNA, the CDR3 is TGCAGTGCTAGAAGCGGGACTAGCGGGACCCAGTACGAGCAGTACTTC. This translates into CSARSGTSGTQYEQYF.

The CDR3: CASSLSMAHYGYTF. The DNA of the CDR3 is TGTGCCAGCAGTTTATCGATGGCCCACTATGGCTACACCTTC. The chain joins TRBV27 to TRBJ1-2; D is ambiguous. Germline V gene lookup returns CDR1 MNHEY and CDR2 SMNVEV (reference sequence). V lost 0 bases to trimming and J lost 3 bases, with 8 bases between them. The CDR3 covers 14 residues.

The chain uses TRBV5-1 and TRBJ2-5, with 9 positions matching TRBD2. The CDR3 loop spans 16 amino acids. In germline, CDR1 is SGHRS, CDR2 YFSETQ. V was pared by 0 bases and J by 4 bases, with 7 bases of the junction left unmatched. The CDR3: CASSLVGSGSVETQYF. CDR3 nucleotides: TGCGCCAGCAGCTTGGTTGGTAGCGGGAGCGTAGAGACCCAGTACTTC.

The V gene is TRBV6-2 or TRBV6-3, the J gene TRBJ2-3; 7 nucleotides agree with TRBD2. Germline V gene lookup returns CDR1 MNHEY and CDR2 SVGEGT. The CDR3 length is 14 residues. Unmatched junction bases numbered 9, after V lost 5 bases and J lost 7 bases. Here the CDR3 DNA reads TGTGCCAGCAGTCCTCGGACTAGTCCAAATACGCAGTATTTT. It translates to CASSPRTSPNTQYF.

This clonotype was recorded a few times. The chain is built from TRBV10-3 and TRBJ2-3; D is unclear. The V gene's germline CDR1 is ENHRY and CDR2 SYGVKD. The CDR3 length is 12 residues. V was clipped by 0 bases and J by 5 bases, with 3 bases between them. In nucleotides, the CDR3 is TGTGCCATCAGTGAGTCGGTAGATACGCAGTATTTT. This gives the protein CAISESVDTQYF.

In regard to this clonotype: This sequence may be a read error, since a much larger clone differs from it by one base. The rearrangement uses TRBV18 and TRBJ1-1; D possibly corresponds to TRBD1 (6 bases). This CDR3 region has 15 residues. The germline V gene has CDR1 KGHSH and CDR2 LQKENI. Trimming cost V 3 bases and J 4 bases, with 15 bases left between them. As DNA, the CDR3 is TGTGCCAGCTCACCGGGAGGGGGAGGAGTCACTGAAGCTTTCTTT. As protein: CASSPGGGGVTEAFF.

The table lists this clonotype with a few counts. The V call is TRBV24-1, the J call TRBJ2-2; maybe TRBD1 (6 bases). The CDR3 length is 14 residues. Trimming took off 8 bases at V and 1 base at J, with 10 bases between the two ends. The germline V gene encodes CDR1 KGHDR and CDR2 SFDVKD. For the CDR3, the DNA is TGTGCCACCACAGCCAGGGGGAACACCGGGGAGCTGTTTTTT. Translation gives CATTARGNTGELFF.

The chain links TRBV10-3 to TRBJ2-1, with D perhaps TRBD2 (6 bases). The V end was cut by 6 bases, the J end by 10 bases, with 16 bases between. The CDR3 extends over 13 amino acids. Germline V lookup: CDR1 ENHRY, CDR2 SYGVKD. The CDR3 spells CAISSGPAGEQFF. The CDR3 DNA reads TGTGCCATCAGCTCGGGCCCGGCGGGGGAGCAGTTCTTC.

This clonotype was seen more than once but under ten times. This chain uses TRBV4-1 with TRBJ2-7; D may be TRBD1 (6 bases). Trimming removed 0 bases from V and 3 bases from J, with 12 bases in between. The germline gives CDR1 MGHRA, CDR2 YSYEKL. The CDR3 has 15 residues. CDR3 sequence (DNA): TGCGCCAGCAGCCAAGAGGCAGGGACATTCTACGAGCAGTACTTC. Its translation is CASSQEAGTFYEQYF.

The V and J genes are TRBV24-1 and TRBJ2-7; 7 bases line up with TRBD2. The CDR3 is 14 amino acids. V lost 4 bases to trimming and J lost 2 bases; unmatched junction nucleotides: 4. Germline CDR1 reads KGHDR; CDR2 reads SFDVKD. The CDR3 DNA sequence: TGTGCCACCAGTGAAGCCGGGACTACCTACGAGCAGTACTTC. Translation gives CATSEAGTTYEQYF.

This clonotype was counted only a few times. CDR3 loop: CASSLGSNTGELFF. CDR3 nucleotide sequence: TGTGCCAGCAGCTTGGGGTCGAACACCGGGGAGCTGTTTTTT. V and J are TRBV7-8 and TRBJ2-2; D remains unclear. Germline CDR1 and CDR2: SGHVS and FQNEAQ. The CDR3 extends over 14 amino acids. The V end lost 3 bases, the J end lost 0 bases, and 5 bases lay between the germline ends. The full variable domain, with the rest looked up from reference TRBV7-8 and TRBJ2-2, is GAGVSQSPRYKVAKRGQDVALRCDPISGHVSLFWYQQALGQGPEFLTYFQNEAQLDKSGLPSDRFFAERPEGSVSTLKIQRTQQEDSAVYLCASSLGSNTGELFFGEGSRLTVL.

This clonotype was detected only a few times. This chain links TRBV5-4 with TRBJ1-2; TRBD1 aligns across 8 bases. The CDR3 spans 15 residues. Germline CDR1 and CDR2: SGHNT and YYREEE (reference sequence). Losses at the gene ends were 4 bases for V and 6 bases for J; bases not matched to a gene: 11. CDR3 sequence (DNA): TGTGCCAGCAGCATGACAGGGGCGGTACTTAATGGCTACACCTTC. This translates into CASSMTGAVLNGYTF.

This clonotype was recorded a few times. This chain uses TRBV5-6 with TRBJ2-1; D possibly corresponds to TRBD1 (5 bases). Trimming cost V 0 bases and J 10 bases, with 14 bases left between them. The CDR3 consists of 14 residues. Germline V gives CDR1 SGHDT, CDR2 YYEEEE. This CDR3 reads CASSLGAHPGEQFF. CDR3 in DNA: TGTGCCAGCAGCTTGGGAGCACACCCAGGGGAGCAGTTCTTC.

V and J are TRBV7-9 and TRBJ1-6; D call uncertain. V lost 5 bases and J 1 base, leaving 6 bases between the germline ends. CDR3 length: 14 amino acids. Germline V gives CDR1 SEHNR, CDR2 FQNEAQ (reference sequence). In DNA, the CDR3 is TGTGCCAGCAGCCTTGAGTCCTATAATTCACCCCTCCACTTT. Translation: CASSLESYNSPLHF.

The CDR3 sequence: CASGLGAGPNNEQFF. CDR3 nucleotide sequence: TGTGCCAGCGGCCTAGGAGCGGGACCGAACAATGAGCAGTTCTTC. V usage is TRBV5-4 and J usage is TRBJ2-1, with 7 bases that match TRBD2. V lost 7 bases to trimming and J lost 5 bases; unmatched junction nucleotides: 12. CDR3 length equals 15 residues. Germline V gene data show CDR1 as SGHNT and CDR2 as YYREEE (reference sequence).

This clonotype has just a few counts. The chain couples TRBV6-1 to TRBJ2-1; the D gene is possibly TRBD1 (6 bases). Germline V gives CDR1 MNHNS, CDR2 SASEGT. This CDR3 contains 13 residues. Trimming pared 6 bases from V and 3 bases from J, leaving 9 bases between. For the CDR3, the DNA is TGTGCCAGCAGAAAACAGGGCTACAATGAGCAGTTCTTC. Its translation: CASRKQGYNEQFF.

Only a few counts were recorded for this clonotype. The chain has TRBV19 and TRBJ2-1; 7 bases match TRBD1. This CDR3 is built from 16 residues. Per the germline V gene, CDR1 is LNHDA and CDR2 is SQIVND (reference sequence). Trimming took 5 bases from V and 0 from J; bases not matched to a gene: 7. CDR3 amino acids: CASSASGGGSYNEQFF. The CDR3, as DNA: TGTGCCAGTAGTGCCTCAGGGGGTGGCTCCTACAATGAGCAGTTCTTC.

This clonotype has just a few counts. The CDR3 DNA reads TGTGCCAGCAGCCGAGCCGGGACGACGGGAGGACGGGATGAGCAGTTCTTC. It codes for CASSRAGTTGGRDEQFF. The genes are TRBV6-5 and TRBJ2-1, with 7 bases aligning to TRBD2. Germline lookup yields CDR1 MNHEY and CDR2 SVGAGI. The CDR3 consists of 17 residues. The V segment lost 6 bases and the J segment 8 bases; nucleotides outside the gene matches: 19.

J is TRBJ2-7 and V is TRBV5-4; no firm D call. The length of the CDR3 is 14 residues. The V and J ends lost 1 base and 5 bases respectively, with 13 bases between them. Germline V CDR1 and CDR2: SGHNT, YYREEE (reference sequence). Here the CDR3 DNA reads TGTGCCAGCAGCTTGCCCAGGCTAGTCAACGAGCAGTACTTC. Translated: CASSLPRLVNEQYF.

The rearrangement links TRBV6-5 to TRBJ2-3; 13 bases agree with TRBD2. Germline V gene data show CDR1 as MNHEY and CDR2 as SVGAGI. The CDR3 covers 15 residues. V shed 6 bases and J 7 bases; nucleotides not matched to a gene: 7. CDR3 in amino acids: CASRQLAGGPYTQYF. The CDR3 DNA sequence: TGTGCCAGCAGACAACTAGCGGGAGGGCCATATACGCAGTATTTT.

This clonotype came up a few times. This chain connects TRBV13 to TRBJ2-7; TRBD1 agrees at 9 bases. The germline V gene encodes CDR1 PRHDT and CDR2 FYEKMQ (reference sequence). V lost 8 bases to trimming and J lost 5 bases; unmatched junction nucleotides: 10. The CDR3 runs to 14 residues. CDR3 loop: CASGTQGARNEQYF. In nucleotides, the CDR3 is TGTGCCAGCGGAACACAGGGGGCTCGCAACGAGCAGTACTTC.

The table lists this clonotype with many counts. The V call is TRBV9, the J call TRBJ2-5; D may be TRBD2 (6 bases). CDR3 size: 15 residues. V dropped 0 bases and J dropped 4 bases, with 13 bases sitting between them. Germline V CDR1 and CDR2: SGDLS, YYNGEE. The CDR3 DNA sequence: TGTGCCAGCAGCGTAGGGGAGGCGACTTCAGAGACCCAGTACTTC. Its protein product is CASSVGEATSETQYF.

The chain couples TRBV7-2 to TRBJ2-2, with a tentative D call TRBD2 (6 bases). The length of the CDR3 is 15 residues. CDR1 SGHTA and CDR2 FQGNSA come from the germline V gene. Trimming shortened V by 7 bases and J by 4 bases, and 16 bases separated the two germline ends. CDR3 in amino acids: CASNPVGGPTGELFF. The CDR3 nucleotides read TGTGCCAGCAACCCCGTCGGGGGACCCACCGGGGAGCTGTTTTTT.